This entry features one T cell receptor beta chain sequence. Antigen specificity is unknown. CD4+CD45RO+CD25- cells were isolated as memory CD4+ T cells. Constant-region reverse primers amplified full-length variable regions, followed by semi-nested Nested Universal Primer A PCR. TCRdb called the 5' RACE reads again in MiXCR, with one record for every CDR3 protein. The repertoire has about 41,000 distinct CDR3 sequences, less than 30% of them found once; the top ten carry around 3.5%. Per germline, CDR1 MGHRA and CDR2 YSYEKL. Between the trimmed V and J ends, which lost 2 bases and 4 bases, there was a span of 15 bases. This CDR3 has 15 amino acids. Notes on the study in general: The larger cohort examined one V-J beta rearrangement, not whole repertoires. The TCR gene usage of tumor memory CD4+ T cells clustered together with blood and lymph node memory CD4+ cells and with lymph node naive CD4+ cells.

The receptor's source is a female donor with breast cancer. The chain couples TRBV4-1 to TRBJ2-7; weak D call: TRBD1 (6 bases). The sequencing input was memory CD4+ T cells sorted from a lymph node. As for subset: memory CD4+ T cells, CD4+CD45RO+CD25-. The CDR3 DNA reads TGCGCCAGCAGCCAATTACACAGGGATGATTACGAGCAGTACTTC. Protein sequence: CASSQLHRDDYEQYF.